The rows below give T cell receptor beta chains drawn from one sample of a study of patients and donors after allogeneic stem cell transplantation. TCRdb itself ran the RT-PCR reads through MiXCR, one entry per CDR3 protein. Here the sample spans about 200,000 distinct CDR3 sequences, 35% to 50% being singletons. Specimen: blood, either unsorted or a sorted T cell fraction (not recorded which). The receptors shown here come from a human donor who was either an allogeneic HSCT recipient or a stem cell or donor lymphocyte infusion donor (not recorded which). It is not recorded whose cells these are; they may come from a transplant donor. The CDR3 runs from the conserved cysteine through the conserved F or W. Fields, in order: J gene, clone size, D gene, V gene, CDR3 DNA, CDR3 protein. A D gene is named only where the DNA matches it firmly. Some rows mark clone size as missing; the rest say once, few, many or name a class of expanded clone.

>TRBJ1-5|-|-|TRBV6-5
TGTGCCAGCAGCTCCGGGGGGGAACAGCCCCAGCATTTT
CASSSGGEQPQHF
>TRBJ2-1|-|TRBD2|TRBV5-5
TGTGCCAGCAGCTTGACTAGCGGGAGGCGGCCCTGGAATGAGCAGTTCTTC
CASSLTSGRRPWNEQFF
>TRBJ2-3|-|TRBD1|TRBV7-9
TGTGCCAGCAGTTTAGGACAGGACAGGGGCACAGATACGCAGTATTTT
CASSLGQDRGTDTQYF
>TRBJ1-2|-|-|TRBV7-2
TGTGCCAGCAGCTTCGGCCGGGACATCAATGGCTACACCTTC
CASSFGRDINGYTF
>TRBJ1-3|many|-|TRBV20-1
TGCAGTGCTAGAGGACCCGGGGGAGGGTACTCTGGAAACACCATATATTTT
CSARGPGGGYSGNTIYF
>TRBJ1-5|-|TRBD1|TRBV20-1
TGCAGTGCTAGAGGGGCCGGACAGGGAATAGGGGCTAGCAATCAGCCCCAGCATTTT
CSARGAGQGIGASNQPQHF
>TRBJ1-2|-|-|TRBV9
TGTGCCAGCAGCTCCGCCTTATATGGCTACACCTTC
CASSSALYGYTF
>TRBJ2-1|-|-|TRBV5-1
TGCGCCAGCAGCCACGGTGACCCGGCCTCCTACAATGAGCAGTTCTTC
CASSHGDPASYNEQFF
>TRBJ1-5|few|-|TRBV5-1
TGCGCCAGCAGCTCATCAGGGGATCAGCCCCAGCATTTT
CASSSSGDQPQHF
>TRBJ2-3|-|-|TRBV7-8
TGTGCCAGCAGCCCGGGACTCAGCACAGATACGCAGTATTTT
CASSPGLSTDTQYF
>TRBJ2-2|-|TRBD2|TRBV28
TGTGCCAGCAGTTTAGCGGGAGGAGGGACCGGGGAGCTGTTTTTT
CASSLAGGGTGELFF
>TRBJ2-1|-|TRBD2|TRBV7-8
TGTGCCAGCAGCGTCGGGACTAGCGGCAGCTCCTACAATGAGCAGTTCTTC
CASSVGTSGSSYNEQFF
>TRBJ2-7|-|-|TRBV7-9
TGTGCCAGCAGCTTAGTAGGGGACTACGAGCAGTACTTC
CASSLVGDYEQYF
>TRBJ2-7|-|-|TRBV20-1
TGCAGTGCGCACTCAGGGGCTCTTCAGGAGCAGTACTTC
CSAHSGALQEQYF
>TRBJ1-5|-|-|TRBV5-6
TGTGCCAGCAGCCTCTCGGGGGAGGTGAATCAGCCCCAGCATTTT
CASSLSGEVNQPQHF
>TRBJ2-3|-|-|TRBV12-3/TRBV12-4
TGTGCCAGCAGTGAGGCAGATACGCAGTATTTT
CASSEADTQYF
>TRBJ2-1|-|-|TRBV5-1
TGCGCCAGCAGCTTGGAGCTAGTAAGTGAGCAGTTCTTC
CASSLELVSEQFF
>TRBJ2-1|-|-|TRBV7-2
TGTGCCAGCAGCCCGGGACACTCACCGTACAATGAGCAGTTCTTC
CASSPGHSPYNEQFF
>TRBJ2-7|-|TRBD1|TRBV6-2/TRBV6-3
TGTGCCAGCCATGGACAGGGCTCCTACGAGCAGTACTTC
CASHGQGSYEQYF
>TRBJ2-2|-|-|TRBV6-2/TRBV6-3
TGTGCCAGCAGTTACTTAGGGTCCGGGGAGCTGTTTTTT
CASSYLGSGELFF
>TRBJ2-7|-|-|TRBV25-1
TGTGCCAGCAGTGATTCGTTTCCCTACGAGCAGTACTTC
CASSDSFPYEQYF
>TRBJ1-4|few|-|TRBV28
TGTGCCAGCAGTAGGGCGGCGTCAACTAATGAAAAACTGTTTTTT
CASSRAASTNEKLFF
>TRBJ1-2|few|-|TRBV7-9
TGTGCCAGCAGCGAAGGACAGTATTATGGCTACACCTTC
CASSEGQYYGYTF
>TRBJ2-5|-|TRBD2|TRBV4-2
TGTGCCAGCAGCCCCCAGGATTTGGGACTAGCGGGAGAAGAGACCCAGTACTTC
CASSPQDLGLAGEETQYF
>TRBJ1-5|few|-|TRBV9
TGTGCCAGCAGCGTAGCGGGGGCGGTGAATCAGCCCCAGCATTTT
CASSVAGAVNQPQHF
>TRBJ2-7|few|TRBD2|TRBV4-3
TGCGCCAGCAGCCAACTAGCGGGCACCTACGAGCAGTACTTC
CASSQLAGTYEQYF
>TRBJ1-5|-|-|TRBV5-1
TGCGCCAGCAGCTTGATCTGTCAGCCCCAGCATTTT
CASSLICQPQHF